This T cell receptor beta chain was sequenced in a study of blood T cell repertoires in COVID-19. Turning to the study itself: Sources were T cells, B-cell-depleted T cells, or PBMCs; the material itself was cDNA or gDNA.

Per the original data handling: Estimation of nucleated cell counts relied on the amplification of reference gene primers. The data were produced by immunoSEQ multiplex PCR, yet TCRdb's version contains in-frame clones alone and is incomplete. Clone size and V and J calls were adopted from that table, with D and trimming inferred from the DNA. Altogether some 64,000 clones are present, approximately 75% being singletons, with the ten largest covering roughly 6.3%. The CDR3 has 14 residues. Germline-derived CDR1 and CDR2 are SGDLS and YYNGEE. V dropped 4 bases and J dropped 2 bases, with 10 bases sitting between them.

The genes are TRBV9 and TRBJ1-3; D gene unclear. Sample: peripheral blood. The TCR sequence derives from a woman aged 55 to 70 with acute or convalescent COVID-19. CDR3 amino acids: CASSLAEAGNTIYF. CDR3 sequence (DNA): TGTGCCAGCAGCCTGGCGGAGGCTGGAAACACCATATATTTT. Combining the CDR3 with reference TRBV9 and TRBJ1-3 gives the whole variable domain DSGVTQTPKHLITATGQRVTLRCSPRSGDLSVYWYQQSLDQGLQFLIQYYNGEERAKGNILERFSAQQFPDLHSELNLSSLELGDSALYFCASSLAEAGNTIYFGEGSWLTVV.